This is a list of T cell receptor beta chains from one sample in a study of cytomegalovirus exposure and HLA in healthy donors. Measured with immunoSEQ multiplex PCR; TCRdb has only the in-frame clones, and not every one. Found here are about 58,000 clones, about 92% of them singletons; the top ten hold around 1.1%. Sequencing was carried out using PBMCs. The receptor source for this set is a man in his late teens or twenties in good health and CMV-seronegative. Each CDR3 is given with its conserved first and last residue. The D gene is left open where the match is weak.

CDR3 | DNA | D | J | V
CASRGHRDRGNFPEAFF | TGTGCCAGCAGGGGACACCGGGACAGGGGGAATTTCCCTGAAGCTTTCTTT | TRBD1 | TRBJ1-1 | TRBV27
CASSFSGRALFYNEQFF | TGTGCCAGCAGTTTCAGCGGGAGGGCCCTGTTCTACAATGAGCAGTTCTTC | TRBD2 | TRBJ2-1 | TRBV27
CSTTAEDSYGYTF | TGCAGCACGACGGCCGAGGACAGCTATGGCTACACCTTC | - | TRBJ1-2 | TRBV29-1
CASSLTSGTSGRAPYEQYF | TGTGCCAGCAGCCTCACCTCCGGGACTAGCGGGAGGGCCCCCTACGAGCAGTACTTC | TRBD2 | TRBJ2-7 | TRBV11-2
CASSFASGALYEQYF | TGTGCCAGCAGCTTCGCTAGCGGAGCCCTTTACGAGCAGTACTTC | TRBD2 | TRBJ2-7 | TRBV7-2
CASSNTPLTRGRAHGTKAEQYF | TGTGCCAGCAGCAACACCCCTTTAACTAGGGGGAGGGCACATGGGACGAAGGCTGAGCAGTACTTC | - | TRBJ2-7 | TRBV28
CASSLLGNTIYF | TGTGCCAGCAGCTTGCTTGGAAACACCATATATTTT | - | TRBJ1-3 | TRBV5-5
CASSPKVFEGTYEQYF | TGTGCCAGCAGCCCCAAGGTTTTTGAGGGTACCTACGAGCAGTACTTC | - | TRBJ2-7 | TRBV11-1
CASSFTSGAITDTQYF | TGCGCCAGCAGCTTTACTAGCGGAGCGATCACAGATACGCAGTATTTT | TRBD2 | TRBJ2-3 | TRBV5-1
CASSQGASGFTDTQYF | TGCGCCAGCAGCCAAGGGGCTAGCGGCTTCACAGATACGCAGTATTTT | TRBD2 | TRBJ2-3 | TRBV4-1
CASSHASGLGINYGYTF | TGCGCCAGCAGCCACGCTAGCGGACTGGGAATAAACTATGGCTACACCTTC | - | TRBJ1-2 | TRBV4-1